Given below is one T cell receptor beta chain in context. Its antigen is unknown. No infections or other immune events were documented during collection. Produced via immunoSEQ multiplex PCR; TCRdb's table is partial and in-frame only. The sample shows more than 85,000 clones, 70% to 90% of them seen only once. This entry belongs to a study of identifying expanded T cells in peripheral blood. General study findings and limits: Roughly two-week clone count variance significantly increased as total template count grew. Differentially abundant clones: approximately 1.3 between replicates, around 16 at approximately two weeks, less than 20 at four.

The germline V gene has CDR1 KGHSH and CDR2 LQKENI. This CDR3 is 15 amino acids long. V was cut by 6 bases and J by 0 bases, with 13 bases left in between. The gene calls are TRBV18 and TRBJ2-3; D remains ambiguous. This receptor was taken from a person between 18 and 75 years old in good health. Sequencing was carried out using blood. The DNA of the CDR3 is TGTGCCAGCTCCCCTGCTCGGTCTAGCACAGATACGCAGTATTTT. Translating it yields CASSPARSSTDTQYF.